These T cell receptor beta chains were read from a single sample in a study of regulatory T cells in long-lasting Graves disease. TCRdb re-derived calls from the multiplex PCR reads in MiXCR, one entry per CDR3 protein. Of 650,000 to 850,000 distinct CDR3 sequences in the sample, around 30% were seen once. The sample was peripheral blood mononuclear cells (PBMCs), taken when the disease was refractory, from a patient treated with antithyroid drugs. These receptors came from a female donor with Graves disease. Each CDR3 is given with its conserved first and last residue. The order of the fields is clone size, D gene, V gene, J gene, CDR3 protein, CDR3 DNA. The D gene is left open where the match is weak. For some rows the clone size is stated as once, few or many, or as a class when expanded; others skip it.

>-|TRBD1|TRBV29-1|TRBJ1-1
CSATKQGRDTEAFF
TGCAGCGCCACTAAACAGGGGCGGGACACTGAAGCTTTCTTT
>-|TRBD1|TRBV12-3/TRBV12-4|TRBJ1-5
CASSIHRTGTQMGNQPQHF
TGTGCCAGCAGTATTCATCGGACAGGGACCCAGATGGGCAATCAGCCCCAGCATTTT
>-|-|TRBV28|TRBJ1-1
CASSLAPGYTEAFF
TGTGCCAGCAGTTTGGCCCCAGGGTACACTGAAGCTTTCTTT
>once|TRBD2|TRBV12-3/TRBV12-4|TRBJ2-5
CASSLALGGRARETQYF
TGTGCCAGCAGTTTAGCGCTTGGCGGGAGGGCAAGAGAGACCCAGTACTTC
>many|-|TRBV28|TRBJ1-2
CASSLLPGTNYGYTF
TGTGCCAGCAGTTTACTCCCTGGGACAAACTATGGCTACACCTTC
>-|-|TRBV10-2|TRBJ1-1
CASSEGARSDTEAFF
TGCGCCAGCAGTGAGGGGGCCCGTTCGGACACTGAAGCTTTCTTT
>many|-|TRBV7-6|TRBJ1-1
CASSPRGSDTEAFF
TGTGCCAGCAGCCCGAGGGGCAGTGACACTGAAGCTTTCTTT
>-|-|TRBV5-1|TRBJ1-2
CASSDTGRLNYGYTF
TGCGCCAGCAGCGATACAGGGCGTCTTAACTATGGCTACACCTTC
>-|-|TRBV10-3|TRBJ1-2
CAISESEGTDGYTF
TGTGCCATCAGTGAAAGTGAGGGAACGGATGGCTACACCTTC
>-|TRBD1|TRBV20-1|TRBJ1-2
CSPGGTGSYGYTF
TGCAGTCCAGGGGGGACAGGCAGCTATGGCTACACCTTC
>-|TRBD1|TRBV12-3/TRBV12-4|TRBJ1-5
CASRADRGHVGQPQHF
TGTGCCAGCAGGGCTGACAGGGGGCATGTGGGTCAGCCCCAGCATTTT
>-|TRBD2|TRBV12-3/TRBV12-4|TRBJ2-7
CASAREGSLTLEQYF
TGTGCCAGCGCCCGGGAGGGGTCTCTAACCCTCGAGCAGTACTTC
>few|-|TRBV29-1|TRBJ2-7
CSAEGGAGSYEQYF
TGCAGCGCCGAAGGGGGGGCTGGATCCTACGAGCAGTACTTC
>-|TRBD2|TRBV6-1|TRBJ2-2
CASSRTSGFTGELFF
TGTGCCAGCAGTCGGACTAGCGGTTTCACCGGGGAGCTGTTTTTT
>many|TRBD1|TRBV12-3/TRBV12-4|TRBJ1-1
CASSPGQGTEAFF
TGTGCCAGCAGCCCAGGACAGGGCACTGAAGCTTTCTTT
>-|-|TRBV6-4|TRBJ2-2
CASSDWPNTGELFF
TGTGCCAGCAGTGATTGGCCGAACACCGGGGAGCTGTTTTTT
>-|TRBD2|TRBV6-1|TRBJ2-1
CASSALVSVGGGPYNEQFF
TGTGCCAGCAGTGCCTTAGTGAGTGTGGGGGGAGGGCCCTACAATGAGCAGTTCTTC
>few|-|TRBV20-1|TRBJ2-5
CSASGVRGETQYF
TGCAGTGCTAGTGGAGTTCGTGGGGAGACCCAGTACTTC
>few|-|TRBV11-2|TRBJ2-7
CASSLFGGDSYEQYF
TGTGCCAGCAGCTTATTTGGCGGTGACTCCTACGAGCAGTACTTC
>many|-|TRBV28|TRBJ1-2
CASSPRGRAYGYTF
TGTGCCAGCAGCCCCAGGGGACGAGCCTATGGCTACACCTTC
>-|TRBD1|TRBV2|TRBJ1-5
CASKTGGSDNNQPQHF
TGTGCCAGCAAGACAGGGGGCTCTGATAACAATCAGCCCCAGCATTTT
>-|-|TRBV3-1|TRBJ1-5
CASSQESGNQPQHF
TGTGCCAGCAGCCAAGAATCAGGGAATCAGCCCCAGCATTTT
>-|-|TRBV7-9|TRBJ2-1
CASSHLTRSTNEQFF
TGTGCCAGCAGCCATCTGACCCGGTCAACCAATGAGCAGTTCTTC
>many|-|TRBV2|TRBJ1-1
CASKGDSTKNTEAFF
TGTGCCAGCAAGGGTGATTCGACCAAGAACACTGAAGCTTTCTTT
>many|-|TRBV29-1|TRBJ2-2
CSVGSGGTGELFF
TGCAGCGTTGGTAGCGGAGGGACCGGGGAGCTGTTTTTT
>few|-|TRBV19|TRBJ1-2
CASSRTPPSGYTF
TGTGCCAGTAGTCGGACCCCACCGAGTGGCTACACCTTC
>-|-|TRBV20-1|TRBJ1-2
CSAIVGDGYTF
TGCAGTGCTATAGTCGGGGATGGCTACACCTTC
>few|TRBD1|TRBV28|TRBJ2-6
CASSFPGQGAIPGANVLTF
TGTGCCAGCAGTTTCCCGGGACAGGGGGCCATTCCTGGGGCCAACGTCCTGACTTTC
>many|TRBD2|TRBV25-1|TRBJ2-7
CASSESSGRAYEQYF
TGTGCCAGCAGTGAAAGTAGCGGGAGGGCCTACGAGCAGTACTTC
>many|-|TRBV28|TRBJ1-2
CASSPFNYGYTF
TGTGCCAGCAGTCCTTTTAACTATGGCTACACCTTC
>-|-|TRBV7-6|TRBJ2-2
CASSLIRGGGNTGELFF
TGTGCCAGCAGCCTCATTAGGGGTGGGGGAAACACCGGGGAGCTGTTTTTT
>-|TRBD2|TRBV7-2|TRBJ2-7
CASSLSFSGSYEQYF
TGTGCCAGCAGCTTAAGCTTTAGCGGGAGTTATGAGCAGTACTTC
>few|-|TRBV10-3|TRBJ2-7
CAIKQGGHEQYF
TGTGCCATCAAACAGGGAGGACACGAGCAGTACTTC
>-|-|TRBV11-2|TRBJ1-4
CASSFSTVVGATNEKLFF
TGTGCCAGCAGCTTTTCTACGGTCGTGGGGGCAACTAATGAAAAACTGTTTTTT
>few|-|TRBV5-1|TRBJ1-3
CASSLGARPSGNTIYF
TGCGCTAGCAGCTTGGGGGCGAGGCCTTCTGGAAACACCATATATTTT
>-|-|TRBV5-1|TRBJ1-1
CASTIGPVPASTEAFF
TGCGCCAGCACCATTGGGCCGGTCCCGGCGAGCACTGAAGCTTTCTTT
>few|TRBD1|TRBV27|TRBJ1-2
CASRQQGDYGHTF
TGTGCCAGCAGACAACAGGGGGACTATGGCCACACCTTC
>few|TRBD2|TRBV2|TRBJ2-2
CATTSGLEVGELFF
TGTGCCACCACTAGCGGACTAGAGGTCGGGGAGCTGTTTTTT
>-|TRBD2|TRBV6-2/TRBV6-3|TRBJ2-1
CASSEFRGGYNEQFF
TGTGCCAGCAGTGAATTCCGGGGGGGGTACAATGAGCAGTTCTTC
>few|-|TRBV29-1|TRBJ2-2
CSVDGKTGELFF
TGCAGCGTGGACGGGAAAACCGGGGAGCTGTTTTTT
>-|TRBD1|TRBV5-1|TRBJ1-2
CASRTQGVEGYTF
TGCGCCAGCAGGACCCAGGGGGTCGAGGGCTACACCTTC